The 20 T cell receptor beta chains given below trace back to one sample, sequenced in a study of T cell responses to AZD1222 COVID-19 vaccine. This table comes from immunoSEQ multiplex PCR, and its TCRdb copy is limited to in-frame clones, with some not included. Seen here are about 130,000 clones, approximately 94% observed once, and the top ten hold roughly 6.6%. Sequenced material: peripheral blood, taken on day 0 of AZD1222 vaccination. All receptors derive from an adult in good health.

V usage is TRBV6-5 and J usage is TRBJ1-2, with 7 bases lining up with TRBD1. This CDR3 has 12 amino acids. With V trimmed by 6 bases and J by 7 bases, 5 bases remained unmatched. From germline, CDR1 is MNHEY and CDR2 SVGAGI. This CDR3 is CASRKDRAGYTF. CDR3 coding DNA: TGTGCCAGCAGAAAAGACAGGGCTGGCTACACCTTC.

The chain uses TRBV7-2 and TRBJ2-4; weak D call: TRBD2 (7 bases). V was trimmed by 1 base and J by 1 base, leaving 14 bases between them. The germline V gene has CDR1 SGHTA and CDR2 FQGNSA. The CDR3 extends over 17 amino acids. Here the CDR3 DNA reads TGTGCCAGCAGCTTAGGTGGGAGGGGGGAGGCCAAAAACATTCAGTACTTC. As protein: CASSLGGRGEAKNIQYF.

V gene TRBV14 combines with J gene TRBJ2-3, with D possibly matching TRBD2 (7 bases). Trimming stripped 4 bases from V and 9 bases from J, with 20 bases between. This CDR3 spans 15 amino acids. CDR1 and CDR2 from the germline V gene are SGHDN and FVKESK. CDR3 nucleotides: TGTGCCAGCAGCCTTTTCGACGGGGGGCGGAGGACGCAGTATTTT. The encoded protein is CASSLFDGGRRTQYF. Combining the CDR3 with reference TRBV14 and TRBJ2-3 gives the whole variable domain EAGVTQFPSHSVIEKGQTVTLRCDPISGHDNLYWYRRVMGKEIKFLLHFVKESKQDESGMPNNRFLAERTGGTYSTLKVQPAELEDSGVYFCASSLFDGGRRTQYFGPGTRLTVL.

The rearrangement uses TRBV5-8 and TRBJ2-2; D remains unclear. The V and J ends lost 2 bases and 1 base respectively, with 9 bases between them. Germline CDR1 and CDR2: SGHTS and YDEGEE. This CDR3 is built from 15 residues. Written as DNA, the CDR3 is TGTGCCAGCAGCTTTACACCGATGAACACCGGGGAGCTGTTTTTT. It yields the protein CASSFTPMNTGELFF.

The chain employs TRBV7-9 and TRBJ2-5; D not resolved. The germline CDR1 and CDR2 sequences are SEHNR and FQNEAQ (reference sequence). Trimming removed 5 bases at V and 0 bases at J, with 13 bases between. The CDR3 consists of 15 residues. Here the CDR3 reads CASSHERWNQETQYF. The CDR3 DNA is TGTGCCAGCAGCCACGAGAGGTGGAACCAAGAGACCCAGTACTTC.

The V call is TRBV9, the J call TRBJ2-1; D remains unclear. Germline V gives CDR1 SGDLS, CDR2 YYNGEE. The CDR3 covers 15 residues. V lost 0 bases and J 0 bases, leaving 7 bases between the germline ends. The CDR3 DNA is TGTGCCAGCAGCGTAGATGTAGGCTCCTACAATGAGCAGTTCTTC. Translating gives CASSVDVGSYNEQFF.

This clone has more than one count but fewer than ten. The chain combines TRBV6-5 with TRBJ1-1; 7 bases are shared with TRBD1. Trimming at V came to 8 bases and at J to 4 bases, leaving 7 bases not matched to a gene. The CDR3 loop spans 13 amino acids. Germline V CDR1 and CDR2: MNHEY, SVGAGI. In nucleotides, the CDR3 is TGTGCCAGCCGCGACAGGGAGGTCACTGAAGCTTTCTTT. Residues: CASRDREVTEAFF.

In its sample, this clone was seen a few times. In DNA form, the CDR3 reads TGTGCCAGCAGCTTAGTAACAGGGGGAGGTGGAAACACCATATATTTT. Its protein is CASSLVTGGGGNTIYF. This chain joins TRBV7-9 and TRBJ1-3; TRBD1 agrees at 8 bases. Trimming took 1 base from V and 3 from J; bases not matched to a gene: 5. Germline V gene sequence: CDR1 SEHNR, CDR2 FQNEAQ (reference sequence). This CDR3 comprises 16 residues.

The CDR3 bases are TGCGCCAGCAGCCTAAGACTAGCGGGCACAGATACGCAGTATTTT. Its translation: CASSLRLAGTDTQYF. V is TRBV5-1 and J is TRBJ2-3; TRBD2 aligns across 9 bases. The CDR3 extends over 15 amino acids. With 4 bases clipped from V and 1 base from J, the junction kept 4 bases outside the gene matches. Germline CDR1 SGHRS, CDR2 YFSETQ. Full variable domain (missing parts from reference TRBV5-1 and TRBJ2-3): KAGVTQTPRYLIKTRGQQVTLSCSPISGHRSVSWYQQTPGQGLQFLFEYFSETQRNKGNFPGRFSGRQFSNSRSEMNVSTLELGDSALYLCASSLRLAGTDTQYFGPGTRLTVL.

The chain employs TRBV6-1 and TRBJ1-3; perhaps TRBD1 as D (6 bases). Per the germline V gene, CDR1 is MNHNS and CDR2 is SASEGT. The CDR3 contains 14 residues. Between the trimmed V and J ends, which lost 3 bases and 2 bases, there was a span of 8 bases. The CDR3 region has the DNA TGTGCCAGCAGTGAGACAGGAACTGGAAACACCATATATTTT. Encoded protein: CASSETGTGNTIYF.

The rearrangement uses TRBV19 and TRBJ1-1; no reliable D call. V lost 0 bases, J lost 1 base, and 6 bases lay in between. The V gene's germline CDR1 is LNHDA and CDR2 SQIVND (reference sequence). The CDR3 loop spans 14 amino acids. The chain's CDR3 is CASSIERSNTEAFF. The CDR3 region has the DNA TGTGCCAGTAGTATAGAACGGTCGAACACTGAAGCTTTCTTT.

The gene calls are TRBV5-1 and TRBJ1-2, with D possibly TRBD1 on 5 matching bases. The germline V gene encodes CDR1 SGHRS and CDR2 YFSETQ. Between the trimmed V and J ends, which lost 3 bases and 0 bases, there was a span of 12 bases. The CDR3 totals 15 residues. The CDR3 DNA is TGCGCCAGCAGCTCTGGACTGGGGCCTAACTATGGCTACACCTTC. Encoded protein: CASSSGLGPNYGYTF.

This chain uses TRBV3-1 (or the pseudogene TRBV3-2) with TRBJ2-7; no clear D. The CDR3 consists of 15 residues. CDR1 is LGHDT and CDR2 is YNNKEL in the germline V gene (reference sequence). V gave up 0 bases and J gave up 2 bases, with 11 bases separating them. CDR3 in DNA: TGTGCCAGCAGCCAAGATGCGATAGGAGCCTACGAGCAGTACTTC. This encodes CASSQDAIGAYEQYF.

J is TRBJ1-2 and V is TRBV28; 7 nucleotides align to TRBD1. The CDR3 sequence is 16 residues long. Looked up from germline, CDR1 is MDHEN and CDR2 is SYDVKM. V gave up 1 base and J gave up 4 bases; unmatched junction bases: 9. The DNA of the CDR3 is TGTGCCAGCAGTTTATACCAGGGGGACGGGGGCTATGGCTACACCTTC. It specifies CASSLYQGDGGYGYTF.

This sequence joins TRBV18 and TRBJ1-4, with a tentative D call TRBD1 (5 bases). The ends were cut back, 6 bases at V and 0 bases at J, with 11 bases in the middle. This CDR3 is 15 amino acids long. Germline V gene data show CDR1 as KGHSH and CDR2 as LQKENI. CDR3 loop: CASSSDTATNEKLFF. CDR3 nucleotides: TGTGCCAGCTCTTCGGACACTGCAACTAATGAAAAACTGTTTTTT.

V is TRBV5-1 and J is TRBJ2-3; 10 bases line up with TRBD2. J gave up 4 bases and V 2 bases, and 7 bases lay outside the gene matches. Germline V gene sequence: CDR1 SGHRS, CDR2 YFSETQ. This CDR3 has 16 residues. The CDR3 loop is CASSFGAGGPADTQYF. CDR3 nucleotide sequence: TGCGCCAGCAGCTTTGGAGCGGGAGGGCCGGCAGATACGCAGTATTTT.

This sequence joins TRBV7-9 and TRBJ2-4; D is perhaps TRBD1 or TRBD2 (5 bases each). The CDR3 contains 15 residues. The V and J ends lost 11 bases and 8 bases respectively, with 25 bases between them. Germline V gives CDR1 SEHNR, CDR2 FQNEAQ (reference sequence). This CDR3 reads CAGGGVIRDGDIQYF. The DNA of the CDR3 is TGTGCCGGAGGAGGCGTGATTCGGGACGGGGACATTCAGTACTTC.

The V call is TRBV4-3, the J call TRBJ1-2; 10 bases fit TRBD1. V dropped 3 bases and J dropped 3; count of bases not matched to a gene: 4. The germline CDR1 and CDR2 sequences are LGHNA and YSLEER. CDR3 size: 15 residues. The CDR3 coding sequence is TGCGCCAGCAGCCATACGGGACAGGGGTACTATGGCTACACCTTC. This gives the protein CASSHTGQGYYGYTF.

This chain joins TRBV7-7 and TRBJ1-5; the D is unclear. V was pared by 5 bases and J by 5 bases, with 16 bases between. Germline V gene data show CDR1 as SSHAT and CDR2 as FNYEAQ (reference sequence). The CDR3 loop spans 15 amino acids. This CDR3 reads CASSPPEGRDQPQHF. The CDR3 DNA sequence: TGTGCCAGCAGCCCCCCCGAAGGGAGGGATCAGCCCCAGCATTTT.

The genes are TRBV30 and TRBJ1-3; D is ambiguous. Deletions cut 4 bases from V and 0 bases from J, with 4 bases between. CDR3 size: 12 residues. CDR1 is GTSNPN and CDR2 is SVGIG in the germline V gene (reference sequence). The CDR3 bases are TGTGCCTGGACAGACTCTGGAAACACCATATATTTT. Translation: CAWTDSGNTIYF.